This TCR beta chain was observed in a study of blood T cell repertoires in COVID-19. The CDR3 length is 17 residues. CDR1 and CDR2 from the germline V gene are KGHSH and LQKENI. V lost 1 base and J lost 0, with 13 bases in between. Libraries were prepared by immunoSEQ multiplex PCR; TCRdb keeps only in-frame clonotypes and omits some of them. The sample contains 100,000 or so clones, around nine tenths of which appear only once. V is TRBV18 and J is TRBJ1-3; a possible D gene is TRBD1 (5 bases). The receptor's source is a human donor in a cohort sampled during active COVID-19. The specimen sequenced was peripheral blood. CDR3 nucleotides: TGTGCCAGCTCACCACTCGGCTGGGGCAGCTCTGGAAACACCATATATTTT. Encoded protein: CASSPLGWGSSGNTIYF.